This passage covers 19 T cell receptor beta chains from one sample sequenced in a study of blood T cells in healthy people across ages. Through a sample-barcoded 5' primer and a J-beta primer mix, a second PCR was run for roughly 7 to 12 cycles. TCRdb reanalysed the 5' RACE reads using MiXCR and keeps one entry per CDR3 protein. Of hundreds of thousands of distinct CDR3 sequences listed, 20% to 25% are singletons. The sample was blood. These receptors came from a man in his 70s in good health.

The gene calls are TRBV2 and TRBJ2-7; 10 bases map to TRBD2. Germline CDR1 and CDR2: SNHLY and FYNNEI. V lost 5 bases, J lost 3 bases, and 16 bases stayed unmatched. The CDR3 loop spans 18 amino acids. CDR3 sequence: CASSTGTGRSGRLYEQYF. The CDR3 DNA reads as TGTGCCAGCAGTACCGGGACAGGTCGTAGCGGGAGGCTCTACGAGCAGTACTTC.

The chain recombines TRBV20-1 with TRBJ2-4; D is unresolved. The CDR3 is made up of 14 amino acids. The V gene lost 0 bases and the J gene lost 8 bases, with 14 bases spanning the gap. CDR1 is DFQATT and CDR2 is SNEGSKA in the germline V gene (reference sequence). The CDR3 sequence: CSARDWAVGDIQYF. For the CDR3, the DNA is TGCAGTGCTAGAGATTGGGCAGTTGGGGACATTCAGTACTTC.

This clonotype was counted between two and nine times. Because the CDR3 is missing its conserved closing phenylalanine or tryptophan, this is likely a read error. The chain carries TRBV11-2 and TRBJ2-5; D gene uncertain. Trimming took off 4 bases at V and 3 bases at J, with 3 bases between the two ends. CDR3 length equals 11 residues. From germline, CDR1 is SGHAT and CDR2 FQNNGV. The CDR3 is CASSWKETQYS. The CDR3, as DNA: TGTGCCAGCAGCTGGAAAGAGACCCAGTACTCC.

This clonotype turned up a few times. The V and J genes are TRBV25-1 and TRBJ1-1; unclear D gene. The CDR3 spans 13 residues. Trimming stripped 11 bases from V and 2 bases from J, with 15 bases between. CDR1 and CDR2 (germline): MGHDK, SYGVNS. CDR3 DNA sequence: TGTGCCGGCACCGGCCGGGGTAACACTGAAGCTTTCTTT. Amino acids: CAGTGRGNTEAFF. Full variable domain (remainder filled in from reference TRBV25-1 and TRBJ1-1): EADIYQTPRYLVIGTGKKITLECSQTMGHDKMYWYQQDPGMELHLIHYSYGVNSTEKGDLSSESTVSRIRTEHFPLTLESARPSHTSQYLCAGTGRGNTEAFFGQGTRLTVV.

This clonotype has more than one count but fewer than ten. The chain employs TRBV6-6 and TRBJ1-2; 9 nucleotides match TRBD1. V gave up 11 bases and J gave up 6 bases; unmatched junction bases: 4. The length of the CDR3 is 11 residues. The germline V gene encodes CDR1 MNHNY and CDR2 SVGAGI (reference sequence). The CDR3 loop is CAVRDRDGYTF. The CDR3 DNA follows: TGTGCCGTCCGGGACAGGGATGGCTACACCTTC.

Concerning this clonotype itself: This could be a read error, since a much larger clone is one nucleotide away. The CDR3 coding sequence is TGTGCCAGCAGTTTTCCCGGGACAGGGGCTAATGAAAACCTGTTTTTT. As protein: CASSFPGTGANENLFF. V is TRBV28 and J is TRBJ1-4; TRBD1 matches 10 bases. Germline V gene lookup returns CDR1 MDHEN and CDR2 SYDVKM. The CDR3 has 16 amino acids.

This clonotype turned up a few times. The chain combines TRBV18 with TRBJ1-1, with 9 bases identical to TRBD1. Germline V lookup: CDR1 KGHSH, CDR2 LQKENI. V trimming: 5 bases; J trimming: 1 base; junction bases outside the gene matches: 2. The CDR3 runs 14 residues. CDR3 bases: TGTGCCAGCTCAGGGACAGGGACGAACACTGAAGCTTTCTTT. Protein: CASSGTGTNTEAFF. Complete variable domain (other parts from reference TRBV18 and TRBJ1-1): NAGVMQNPRHLVRRRGQEARLRCSPMKGHSHVYWYRQLPEEGLKFMVYLQKENIIDESGMPKERFSAEFPKEGPSILRIQQVVRGDSAAYFCASSGTGTNTEAFFGQGTRLTVV.

For this clonotype: A read error may explain this, as a much larger clone is one base away. The CDR3 DNA reads TGTGCCAGCAGCTTAGAGGGCCCCTCCTACGAGCAGTACTTC. Translation: CASSLEGPSYEQYF. V usage is TRBV7-8 and J usage is TRBJ2-5, with D uncertain. The J call may be in error: the DNA end matches TRBJ2-7 better. The germline V gene has CDR1 SGHVS and CDR2 FQNEAQ. The CDR3 is 14 amino acids.

In its sample, this clonotype was seen many times. The V call is TRBV11-2, the J call TRBJ2-1; TRBD2 matches 15 bases. Germline V gene data show CDR1 as SGHAT and CDR2 as FQNNGV. CDR3 length equals 16 residues. V gave up 8 bases and J gave up 8 bases; unmatched junction bases: 10. The CDR3 DNA reads as TGTGCCAGCGCCGGACTAGCGGGAGGGCATGACTATGAGCAGTTCTTC. Translation gives CASAGLAGGHDYEQFF.

J is TRBJ2-7 and V is TRBV6-2 or TRBV6-3, with 9 bases lining up with TRBD1. This CDR3 has 15 amino acids. Germline V gene data show CDR1 as MNHEY and CDR2 as SVGEGT. J was trimmed by 5 bases and V by 5 bases; bases with no gene match: 10. The CDR3 region has the DNA TGTGCCAGCAGTCCGTCCGGGACAGGGTCTAACGAGCAGTACTTC. It translates to CASSPSGTGSNEQYF.

This clonotype was detected many times. The chain employs TRBV12-3 or TRBV12-4 and TRBJ2-1; 8 bases are shared with TRBD2. The CDR3 is made up of 16 amino acids. V dropped 4 bases and J dropped 3; count of bases not matched to a gene: 8. The CDR3 sequence is CASSYLSGMNYNEQFF. In DNA, the CDR3 is TGTGCCAGCAGTTACCTTAGCGGGATGAACTACAATGAGCAGTTCTTC.

The rearrangement joins TRBV29-1 to TRBJ1-4; the D gene is possibly TRBD1 (6 bases). Germline CDR1 reads SQVTM; CDR2 reads ANQGSEA. Trimming removed 0 bases at V and 6 bases at J, with 11 bases between. The CDR3 runs 14 residues. Written as DNA, the CDR3 is TGCAGCGTTGAAGAGGGCCAGGGGCATGAAAAACTGTTTTTT. Amino acid sequence: CSVEEGQGHEKLFF.

The V and J genes are TRBV7-3 and TRBJ2-1; a weak D match, TRBD2 (6 bases). V dropped 2 bases and J dropped 8 bases, with 19 bases sitting between them. Germline V gives CDR1 SGHTA, CDR2 FQGTGA. This CDR3 spans 16 amino acids. CDR3 DNA: TGTGCCAGCAGCTTAGGGAATCAGGGAGGTATAGATGAGCAGTTCTTC. Protein: CASSLGNQGGIDEQFF.

The V and J genes are TRBV28 and TRBJ1-3, with a possible D match to TRBD1 (5 bases). CDR3 length: 12 amino acids. The germline CDR1 and CDR2 sequences are MDHEN and SYDVKM. The V gene lost 6 bases and the J gene lost 11 bases, with 14 bases spanning the gap. The CDR3 protein is CASSKTGTPIYF. DNA of the CDR3: TGTGCCAGCAGCAAGACGGGGACCCCCATATATTTT.

The chain uses TRBV11-3 and TRBJ2-1; 8 bases agree with TRBD2. CDR3 length: 15 amino acids. The germline V gene encodes CDR1 SGHNT and CDR2 YENEEA. The ends lost 4 bases at V and 7 bases at J; junction bases unmatched: 9. The CDR3 reads CASSSPGTRGNEQFF. DNA for the CDR3: TGTGCCAGCAGCTCCCCCGGGACTAGAGGGAATGAGCAGTTCTTC.

This clonotype was counted a few times. This sequence joins TRBV14 and TRBJ1-1, with D unclear. The CDR3 runs to 13 residues. V dropped 0 bases and J dropped 11 bases, with 13 bases sitting between them. CDR1 is SGHDN and CDR2 is FVKESK in the germline V gene. Written as DNA, the CDR3 is TGTGCCAGCAGCCAAGAGGGCGGCAGGAGGGCTTTCTTT. Translation gives CASSQEGGRRAFF.

This clonotype was seen only a few times. The chain has TRBV6-6 and TRBJ1-2, with D possibly being TRBD1 (5 bases). The V end lost 5 bases, the J end lost 3 bases, and 10 bases lay between the germline ends. Germline V gene sequence: CDR1 MNHNY, CDR2 SVGAGI (reference sequence). This CDR3 comprises 13 residues. The DNA of the CDR3 is TGTGCCAGCAGTAAGGGGAAGGACTATGGCTACACCTTC. This codes for CASSKGKDYGYTF.

A few counts support this clonotype. The V gene is TRBV7-3, the J gene TRBJ2-1, with 7 bases lining up with TRBD2. The germline CDR1 and CDR2 sequences are SGHTA and FQGTGA. This CDR3 region has 17 residues. Unmatched junction bases numbered 7, after V lost 2 bases and J lost 0 bases. The DNA for the CDR3 is TGTGCCAGCAGCTTAGAGGCTCGCGGGAGCTCCTACAATGAGCAGTTCTTC. It is translated as CASSLEARGSSYNEQFF.

This clonotype turned up a few times. V and J are TRBV12-3 or TRBV12-4 and TRBJ1-5; D uncertain. The CDR3 is 13 residues long. Trimming left V 3 bases short and J 2 bases short, with 5 bases between. The CDR3: CASSFSRNQPQHF. CDR3 sequence (DNA): TGTGCCAGCAGTTTTTCTCGCAATCAGCCCCAGCATTTT.